The 27 T cell receptor beta chains below were found in one sample sequenced in a study of blood T cell repertoires in COVID-19. The method was immunoSEQ multiplex PCR; TCRdb's version includes in-frame clones alone and lacks a portion of them. Among tens of thousands of clones listed, roughly four fifths were seen once. The sequenced sample consisted of peripheral blood. The receptors shown here come from a man between 65 and 85 years old with COVID-19, enrolled during active disease.

The chain carries TRBV7-6 and TRBJ1-1; D is perhaps TRBD1 (5 bases). V shed 1 base and J shed 0 bases, with 9 bases lying between them. The CDR3 is 15 residues long. Germline V gives CDR1 SGHVS, CDR2 FNYEAQ. DNA of the CDR3: TGTGCCAGCAGCTTAGATATCAGGGTGAACACTGAAGCTTTCTTT. Protein sequence: CASSLDIRVNTEAFF.

This chain connects TRBV27 to TRBJ1-3; the D gene is possibly TRBD1 (5 bases). Germline CDR1 MNHEY, CDR2 SMNVEV (reference sequence). The CDR3 contains 17 residues. Trimming took off 5 bases at V and 2 bases at J, with 19 bases between the two ends. CDR3 region: CASSPYSGGNTGNTIYF. The CDR3, as DNA: TGTGCCAGCAGTCCATACTCCGGGGGAAACACTGGAAACACCATATATTTT.

This clone occurred once. The CDR3 here is CASSLWALGGTLNYGYTF. CDR3 bases: TGTGCCAGCAGTTTGTGGGCGTTGGGGGGGACCCTTAACTATGGCTACACCTTC. V and J are TRBV28 and TRBJ1-2, with D possibly TRBD1 on 5 matching bases. The germline CDR1 and CDR2 sequences are MDHEN and SYDVKM. This CDR3 spans 18 amino acids. V was pared by 3 bases and J by 1 base, with 21 bases between.

This clone was recorded only once. The gene calls are TRBV5-1 and TRBJ2-1; a possible D gene is TRBD2 (5 bases). CDR3 length: 18 residues. Trimming removed 0 bases from V and 3 bases from J, with 19 bases in between. Germline loops: CDR1 SGHRS, CDR2 YFSETQ. As DNA, the CDR3 is TGCGCCAGCAGCTTGGCCACCCGAGCGGACGCAATCTACAATGAGCAGTTCTTC. Residues: CASSLATRADAIYNEQFF. Combining the CDR3 with reference TRBV5-1 and TRBJ2-1 gives the whole variable domain KAGVTQTPRYLIKTRGQQVTLSCSPISGHRSVSWYQQTPGQGLQFLFEYFSETQRNKGNFPGRFSGRQFSNSRSEMNVSTLELGDSALYLCASSLATRADAIYNEQFFGPGTRLTVL.

Within the sample, this clone is medium-sized (0.01 to 0.1%). This sequence joins TRBV27 and TRBJ2-2, with 12 bases identical to TRBD2. From germline, CDR1 is MNHEY and CDR2 SMNVEV (reference sequence). Losses at the gene ends were 4 bases for V and 5 bases for J; bases not matched to a gene: 5. This CDR3 is 16 amino acids long. DNA of the CDR3: TGTGCCAGCAGTTCGACTAGCGGGAGTAGGACCGGGGAGCTGTTTTTT. As protein: CASSSTSGSRTGELFF.

The chain combines TRBV5-4 with TRBJ2-1, with TRBD2 matching 11 bases. Unmatched junction bases numbered 7, after V lost 4 bases and J lost 7 bases. From germline, CDR1 is SGHNT and CDR2 YYREEE (reference sequence). This CDR3 spans 15 amino acids. CDR3 sequence (DNA): TGTGCCAGCAGCCGCGCCACTAGCGGGAGTAATGAGCAGTTCTTC. It codes for CASSRATSGSNEQFF.

The V call is TRBV7-9, the J call TRBJ2-1; TRBD2 matches 13 bases. V lost 5 bases, J lost 9 bases, and 10 bases stayed unmatched. Germline V gene sequence: CDR1 SEHNR, CDR2 FQNEAQ (reference sequence). The CDR3 totals 16 residues. In nucleotides, the CDR3 is TGTGCCAGCAGCAACCCTGGACTAGCGGGAGTGGTTGAGCAGTTCTTC. Its protein product is CASSNPGLAGVVEQFF.

Here the CDR3 reads CASGGQLGTIYF. CDR3 coding DNA: TGTGCCTCAGGAGGGCAGCTGGGCACCATATATTTT. The chain employs TRBV30 and TRBJ1-3; no reliable D call. The germline V and J ends were trimmed by 7 bases and 9 bases, with 16 bases remaining between them. Germline values: CDR1 GTSNPN, CDR2 SVGIG (reference sequence). The CDR3 is 12 residues long.

This clone was found a few times. This specimen includes other DNA sequences encoding the same CDR3. The chain employs TRBV5-1 and TRBJ1-1; 7 nucleotides line up with TRBD1. V lost 2 bases to trimming and J lost 2 bases; unmatched junction nucleotides: 6. The CDR3 runs to 15 residues. Germline assignment: CDR1 SGHRS and CDR2 YFSETQ. CDR3 in amino acids: CASSLAGTVNTEAFF. DNA of the CDR3: TGCGCCAGCAGCTTAGCCGGGACAGTCAACACTGAAGCTTTCTTT.

The gene calls are TRBV19 and TRBJ1-5; tentatively, D is TRBD1 (5 bases). Deletions cut 7 bases from V and 0 bases from J, with 13 bases between. The germline V gene has CDR1 LNHDA and CDR2 SQIVND (reference sequence). This CDR3 spans 15 amino acids. The DNA of the CDR3 is TGTGCCAGTACCCCGACAGCTAATAGCAATCAGCCCCAGCATTTT. Its translation: CASTPTANSNQPQHF.

The J gene is TRBJ2-1, the V gene TRBV7-3; 10 positions agree with TRBD2. Germline V gene lookup returns CDR1 SGHTA and CDR2 FQGTGA. The CDR3 runs to 15 residues. J gave up 9 bases and V 5 bases, and 10 bases lay outside the gene matches. The CDR3 spells CASSPRGLASGEQFF. CDR3 DNA sequence: TGTGCCAGCAGCCCACGGGGACTAGCGTCCGGTGAGCAGTTCTTC.

This clone was recorded once. The CDR3 DNA follows: TGTGCCACCAGTGATCCAGGACTACTAAACACCGGGGAGCTGTTTTTT. Translated: CATSDPGLLNTGELFF. J is TRBJ2-2 and V is TRBV24-1; the D gene is possibly TRBD2 (6 bases). The ends were cut back, 3 bases at V and 2 bases at J, with 12 bases in the middle. This CDR3 is 16 amino acids long. The germline gives CDR1 KGHDR, CDR2 SFDVKD.

This clone was observed a handful of times. The rearrangement links TRBV30 to TRBJ1-6, with TRBD1 identical over 9 bases. Unmatched junction bases numbered 5, after V lost 1 base and J lost 7 bases. This CDR3 region has 15 residues. Germline CDR1 is GTSNPN and CDR2 is SVGIG (reference sequence). The CDR3 nucleotides are TGTGCCTGGAGTGGTCGGGGACAGGGCAATTCACCCCTCCACTTT. Translated: CAWSGRGQGNSPLHF.

The chain recombines TRBV28 with TRBJ2-7; D is perhaps TRBD2 (5 bases). Trimming took 5 bases from V and 2 from J, leaving 16 bases between them. CDR3 length equals 15 residues. The V gene's germline CDR1 is MDHEN and CDR2 SYDVKM. CDR3 bases: TGTGCCAGCAGTGGTAGGGAGACGGTAGCCTACGAGCAGTACTTC. Amino acid sequence: CASSGRETVAYEQYF.

This chain joins TRBV29-1 and TRBJ1-2, with 10 positions matching TRBD1. J was trimmed by 0 bases and V by 7 bases; bases with no gene match: 8. In germline, CDR1 is SQVTM, CDR2 ANQGSEA. The CDR3 totals 15 residues. The CDR3, as DNA: TGCAGCGGGTACGGGACAGGGGTAACTAACTATGGCTACACCTTC. Amino acids: CSGYGTGVTNYGYTF. The complete variable domain, with remaining parts taken from reference TRBV29-1 and TRBJ1-2, reads SAVISQKPSRDICQRGTSLTIQCQVDSQVTMMFWYRQQPGQSLTLIATANQGSEATYESGFVIDKFPISRPNLTFSTLTVSNMSPEDSSIYLCSGYGTGVTNYGYTFGSGTRLTVV.

CDR3 coding DNA: TGTGCCAGCAGTTCCCCGACAGGGAATCAGCCCCAGCATTTT. Its protein is CASSSPTGNQPQHF. The V and J genes are TRBV27 and TRBJ1-5; 7 bases map to TRBD1. V dropped 4 bases and J dropped 4; count of bases not matched to a gene: 4. This CDR3 is 14 amino acids long. Germline V gene data show CDR1 as MNHEY and CDR2 as SMNVEV (reference sequence).

This clone turned up a few times. The rearrangement uses TRBV13 and TRBJ1-6; 9 bases fit TRBD1. With V trimmed by 5 bases and J by 0 bases, 5 bases remained unmatched. This CDR3 has 17 residues. Germline V gene sequence: CDR1 PRHDT, CDR2 FYEKMQ (reference sequence). The CDR3 is CASSGGTGSSYNSPLHF. The CDR3, as DNA: TGTGCCAGCAGCGGGGGGACAGGGAGCTCCTATAATTCACCCCTCCACTTT.

Only one count was recorded for this clone. The chain carries TRBV7-2 and TRBJ2-1; a weak D match, TRBD1 (5 bases). Germline lookup yields CDR1 SGHTA and CDR2 FQGNSA. V shed 1 base and J shed 5 bases, with 12 bases lying between them. This CDR3 spans 15 amino acids. The CDR3 coding sequence is TGTGCCAGCAGCTTAGTGTACACAGGAGACAATGAGCAGTTCTTC. Amino acid sequence: CASSLVYTGDNEQFF. Filled out from reference TRBV7-2 and TRBJ2-1, the complete variable domain reads GAGVSQSPSNKVTEKGKDVELRCDPISGHTALYWYRQSLGQGLEFLIYFQGNSAPDKSGLPSDRFSAERTGGSVSTLTIQRTQQEDSAVYLCASSLVYTGDNEQFFGPGTRLTVL.

This rearrangement joins TRBV28 to TRBJ2-3; unclear D gene. V lost 6 bases and J lost 4, with 11 bases in between. This CDR3 spans 13 amino acids. Germline V CDR1 and CDR2: MDHEN, SYDVKM. CDR3 protein: CASRAPAADTQYF. The DNA for the CDR3 is TGTGCCAGCAGGGCCCCGGCGGCAGATACGCAGTATTTT. Complete variable domain (other parts from reference TRBV28 and TRBJ2-3): DVKVTQSSRYLVKRTGEKVFLECVQDMDHENMFWYRQDPGLGLRLIYFSYDVKMKEKGDIPEGYSVSREKKERFSLILESASTNQTSMYLCASRAPAADTQYFGPGTRLTVL.

The chain links TRBV4-3 to TRBJ2-7; D is uncertain. Germline V CDR1 and CDR2: LGHNA, YSLEER. V dropped 3 bases and J dropped 6 bases, with 12 bases sitting between them. The CDR3 extends over 13 amino acids. The CDR3 bases are TGCGCCAGCAGCCAGATCTTGAAGAGCGAGCAGTACTTC. Translation gives CASSQILKSEQYF.

The V call is TRBV7-2, the J call TRBJ1-2, with a possible D match to TRBD1 (5 bases). This CDR3 comprises 18 residues. CDR1 is SGHTA and CDR2 is FQGNSA in the germline V gene. V was clipped by 0 bases and J by 6 bases, with 23 bases between them. CDR3 loop: CASSLAEGLPSQLNGYTF. DNA for the CDR3: TGTGCCAGCAGCTTAGCGGAGGGACTGCCTTCGCAATTAAATGGCTACACCTTC.

V usage is TRBV11-2 and J usage is TRBJ1-4; D remains ambiguous. The CDR3 is 17 amino acids. V lost 1 base to trimming and J lost 2 bases, with 14 bases between them. The germline V gene encodes CDR1 SGHAT and CDR2 FQNNGV. CDR3 nucleotides: TGTGCCAGCAGCTTAGGATGGGGAGGGTCGACTAATGAAAAACTGTTTTTT. It is translated as CASSLGWGGSTNEKLFF.

This chain uses TRBV28 with TRBJ1-6; 10 bases line up with TRBD1. The CDR3 loop spans 15 amino acids. In germline, CDR1 is MDHEN, CDR2 SYDVKM. The junction had 2 bases not matched to a gene; V was cut back by 2 bases and J by 7 bases. CDR3 bases: TGTGCCAGCAGTTTAGGACAGGGGGAAAATTCACCCCTCCACTTT. It is translated as CASSLGQGENSPLHF.

The chain is built from TRBV12-3 or TRBV12-4 and TRBJ2-1; D remains ambiguous. The CDR3 is made up of 12 amino acids. V lost 6 bases and J 6 bases, leaving 9 bases between the germline ends. As DNA, the CDR3 is TGTGCCAGCAGACCCCCAGGCAATGAGCAGTTCTTC. It specifies CASRPPGNEQFF.

The chain combines TRBV2 with TRBJ2-7, with TRBD2 matching 8 bases. The V gene's germline CDR1 is SNHLY and CDR2 FYNNEI. V was pared by 8 bases and J by 0 bases, with 9 bases of the junction left unmatched. The CDR3 is 15 amino acids. CDR3 residues: CASLRGGPISYEQYF. DNA of the CDR3: TGTGCCAGCCTCCGGGGGGGGCCTATCTCCTACGAGCAGTACTTC. Variable domain in full (rest from reference TRBV2 and TRBJ2-7): EPEVTQTPSHQVTQMGQEVILRCVPISNHLYFYWYRQILGQKVEFLVSFYNNEISEKSEIFDDQFSVERPDGSNFTLKIRSTKLEDSAMYFCASLRGGPISYEQYFGPGTRLTVT.

This clone was observed a few times. V gene TRBV5-8 combines with J gene TRBJ2-7, with 8 bases aligning to TRBD1. The CDR3 is 14 amino acids. The germline gives CDR1 SGHTS, CDR2 YDEGEE. V shed 0 bases and J 9 bases; nucleotides not matched to a gene: 8. DNA for the CDR3: TGTGCCAGCAGCTTGGGTGTGGACAGGGTGGGGCAGTACTTC. Translation gives CASSLGVDRVGQYF.

This sequence joins TRBV4-1 and TRBJ1-2; D is unresolved. The germline gives CDR1 MGHRA, CDR2 YSYEKL. This CDR3 comprises 14 residues. Trimming stripped 0 bases from V and 8 bases from J, with 13 bases between. The CDR3 sequence is CASSQDGLSEGYTF. The CDR3 coding sequence is TGCGCCAGCAGCCAAGACGGACTTAGTGAGGGCTACACCTTC.